The entry below describes one TCR beta chain. CD8+ and CD4+ T cells from blood underwent TCR beta sequencing. The multiple sclerosis control cohort comprised treatment-naive individuals presenting with stable or active relapsing-remitting disease. CD8+ and CD4+ T cells were negatively isolated; TEMRA cells were FACS-enriched. Reverse transcription used roughly 0.45 to 1 ug RNA and random hexamers. Amplification of TCR beta CDR3 used immunoSEQ multiplex PCR across 54 Vbeta and 13 Jbeta. Each CDR3 protein is one row after TCRdb ran MiXCR on the immunoSEQ multiplex PCR reads. The table includes 100,000 to 150,000 distinct CDR3 sequences, just over 90% detected once. The CDR3 loop spans 13 amino acids. The V end lost 6 bases, the J end lost 6 bases, and 12 bases lay between the germline ends. This sample was taken from a study of CD8 T cells in Susac syndrome.

Sequencing used CD8+ T cells from PBMCs. The clonotype was recovered from a human donor with multiple sclerosis. This chain connects TRBV12-3 or TRBV12-4 to TRBJ2-1; D perhaps matches TRBD2 (5 bases). CDR3 DNA sequence: TGTGCCAGCAGCCCATTTCGGGGCAATGAGCAGTTCTTC. Translating it yields CASSPFRGNEQFF.